These 19 T cell receptor beta chains were all obtained from the same sample, sequenced in a study of OX40 agonist ivuxolimab in advanced cancers. Measured with immunoSEQ multiplex PCR; TCRdb has only the in-frame clones, and not every one. The profile shows more than 45,000 clones, roughly nine tenths of them singletons. The input for sequencing was CD4+ or CD8+ T cells sorted from blood, taken in a trial of the OX40 agonist ivuxolimab. The receptors were sampled from an adult with an advanced solid tumor such as melanoma, head and neck, liver or kidney cancer.

The chain couples TRBV28 to TRBJ2-7; D remains ambiguous. CDR3 length equals 13 residues. V was cut by 2 bases and J by 6 bases, with 11 bases left in between. Per the germline V gene, CDR1 is MDHEN and CDR2 is SYDVKM. CDR3 coding DNA: TGTGCCAGCAGTTTAACTCTTGCCGGCGAGCAGTACTTC. It translates to CASSLTLAGEQYF. Based on the CDR3 plus reference TRBV28 and TRBJ2-7, the full variable domain is DVKVTQSSRYLVKRTGEKVFLECVQDMDHENMFWYRQDPGLGLRLIYFSYDVKMKEKGDIPEGYSVSREKKERFSLILESASTNQTSMYLCASSLTLAGEQYFGPGTRLTVT.

The chain links TRBV5-4 to TRBJ2-7; 8 bases fit TRBD1. Per germline, CDR1 SGHNT and CDR2 YYREEE (reference sequence). Trimming took 6 bases from V and 0 from J; bases not matched to a gene: 5. This CDR3 spans 14 amino acids. CDR3 coding DNA: TGTGCCAGCAACCGACAGGGGAGCTCCTACGAGCAGTACTTC. Encoded protein: CASNRQGSSYEQYF.

This clone was counted a single time. V gene TRBV7-2 combines with J gene TRBJ1-1; D unresolved. V lost 3 bases and J lost 7, with 6 bases in between. The CDR3 extends over 11 amino acids. Germline CDR1 is SGHTA and CDR2 is FQGNSA. This CDR3 is CASSLSFEAFF. The CDR3 region has the DNA TGTGCCAGCAGCTTGTCGTTTGAAGCTTTCTTT. Full variable domain (rest looked up from reference TRBV7-2 and TRBJ1-1): GAGVSQSPSNKVTEKGKDVELRCDPISGHTALYWYRQSLGQGLEFLIYFQGNSAPDKSGLPSDRFSAERTGGSVSTLTIQRTQQEDSAVYLCASSLSFEAFFGQGTRLTVV.

This clone came up once. J is TRBJ2-3 and V is TRBV6-4, with 8 nucleotides matching TRBD2. Germline trimming cut 3 bases from V and 1 base from J; bases unmatched to any gene: 0. Germline values: CDR1 MRHNA, CDR2 SNTAGT. The CDR3 spans 14 residues. The DNA for the CDR3 is TGTGCCAGCAGTGAAGCGGGAGGCACAGATACGCAGTATTTT. As protein: CASSEAGGTDTQYF.

This clone was picked up a small number of times. The chain joins TRBV28 to TRBJ2-7; maybe TRBD1 (6 bases). Trimming left V 6 bases short and J 0 bases short, with 21 bases between. Germline values: CDR1 MDHEN, CDR2 SYDVKM. The CDR3 is made up of 17 amino acids. CDR3 DNA: TGTGCCAGCAGCCTCGGCCCCGGACAGAGAAGCTCCTACGAGCAGTACTTC. This sequence encodes CASSLGPGQRSSYEQYF.

The chain carries TRBV9 and TRBJ2-5; no firm D call. The CDR3 has 13 amino acids. Germline CDR1 is SGDLS and CDR2 is YYNGEE. The V end was cut by 4 bases, the J end by 0 bases, with 7 bases between. The CDR3 DNA sequence: TGTGCCAGCAGCAAGGCTAACCAAGAGACCCAGTACTTC. Protein: CASSKANQETQYF.

The chain recombines TRBV4-3 with TRBJ2-1; D may be TRBD2 (5 bases). Germline V lookup: CDR1 LGHNA, CDR2 YSLEER. This CDR3 spans 12 amino acids. The V end was cut by 4 bases, the J end by 12 bases, with 13 bases between. Written as DNA, the CDR3 is TGCGCCAGCAGCCCCGACGGGGAAAGGCAGTTCTTC. Protein sequence: CASSPDGERQFF.

The chain is built from TRBV27 and TRBJ2-3; D unresolved. The CDR3 covers 13 residues. The V end lost 5 bases, the J end lost 1 base, and 7 bases lay between the germline ends. Germline lookup yields CDR1 MNHEY and CDR2 SMNVEV (reference sequence). In DNA, the CDR3 is TGTGCCAGCAGTCATCCCCGCACAGATACGCAGTATTTT. Translating it yields CASSHPRTDTQYF.

The genes are TRBV9 and TRBJ2-2; 8 bases line up with TRBD1. The CDR3 totals 14 residues. Trimming cost V 4 bases and J 5 bases; bases outside gene matches: 4. Germline CDR1 is SGDLS and CDR2 is YYNGEE. DNA of the CDR3: TGTGCCAGCAGCAAAGACAGGGGTACCGGGGAGCTGTTTTTT. This translates into CASSKDRGTGELFF.

V is TRBV19 and J is TRBJ2-7; D is perhaps TRBD1 (5 bases). The V end was cut by 7 bases, the J end by 3 bases, with 7 bases between. The CDR3 runs 11 residues. Germline V gene lookup returns CDR1 LNHDA and CDR2 SQIVND (reference sequence). This CDR3 reads CASTDSYEQYF. As DNA, the CDR3 is TGTGCCAGTACCGACAGCTACGAGCAGTACTTC.

The chain carries TRBV9 and TRBJ2-2; 11 bases fit TRBD2. The CDR3 consists of 16 residues. CDR1 is SGDLS and CDR2 is YYNGEE in the germline V gene. V lost 4 bases, J lost 5 bases, and 7 bases stayed unmatched. Written as DNA, the CDR3 is TGTGCCAGCAGCCCGCCGACTAGCGGGATTACCGGGGAGCTGTTTTTT. Encoded protein: CASSPPTSGITGELFF. The full variable domain, its missing parts supplied by reference TRBV9 and TRBJ2-2, is DSGVTQTPKHLITATGQRVTLRCSPRSGDLSVYWYQQSLDQGLQFLIQYYNGEERAKGNILERFSAQQFPDLHSELNLSSLELGDSALYFCASSPPTSGITGELFFGEGSRLTVL.

This clone was counted only a few times. The V call is TRBV28, the J call TRBJ2-1; 7 positions match TRBD2. Germline V CDR1 and CDR2: MDHEN, SYDVKM. This CDR3 is built from 15 residues. The V gene end was trimmed by 3 bases and the J gene end by 4 bases; junction bases not matched to a gene: 6. For the CDR3, the DNA is TGTGCCAGCAGTTTGTTAGCGGGCGGGTACAATGAGCAGTTCTTC. Translating gives CASSLLAGGYNEQFF.

The V call is TRBV4-3, the J call TRBJ2-7, with a weak D call TRBD2 (7 bases). With 0 bases removed from V and 4 bases from J, the gap between germline ends came to 16 bases. The CDR3 is 16 amino acids. Germline CDR1 and CDR2: LGHNA and YSLEER. This CDR3 is CASSQDRRGGDYEQYF. The CDR3 coding sequence is TGCGCCAGCAGCCAAGATCGGAGGGGGGGGGATTACGAGCAGTACTTC.

The chain combines TRBV28 with TRBJ2-5; TRBD2 agrees at 7 bases. The length of the CDR3 is 15 residues. Germline trimming cut 1 base from V and 4 bases from J; bases unmatched to any gene: 6. The germline V gene encodes CDR1 MDHEN and CDR2 SYDVKM. CDR3 nucleotides: TGTGCCAGCAGTTTATCTTCTTGGGGGGGAGAGACCCAGTACTTC. Translated, it gives CASSLSSWGGETQYF. Using reference TRBV28 and TRBJ2-5 for the parts outside the CDR3, the full variable domain is DVKVTQSSRYLVKRTGEKVFLECVQDMDHENMFWYRQDPGLGLRLIYFSYDVKMKEKGDIPEGYSVSREKKERFSLILESASTNQTSMYLCASSLSSWGGETQYFGPGTRLLVL.

The rearrangement uses TRBV12-5 and TRBJ2-2; no clear D gene. The V end lost 3 bases, the J end lost 2 bases, and 10 bases lay between the germline ends. The CDR3 sequence is 15 residues long. The germline V gene encodes CDR1 LGHNT and CDR2 FRNRAP. CDR3 coding DNA: TGTGCTAGTGGTTTTTACGGCGAAAACACCGGGGAGCTGTTTTTT. The encoded protein is CASGFYGENTGELFF.

V usage is TRBV6-1 and J usage is TRBJ2-1, with D uncertain. This CDR3 region has 15 residues. V was trimmed by 3 bases and J by 4 bases, leaving 13 bases between them. The germline gives CDR1 MNHNS, CDR2 SASEGT. CDR3 sequence: CASSEQSPSYNEQFF. The CDR3 nucleotides read TGTGCCAGCAGTGAGCAAAGTCCCTCATACAATGAGCAGTTCTTC.

The chain uses TRBV13 and TRBJ2-1; 12 positions match TRBD2. CDR1 PRHDT and CDR2 FYEKMQ come from the germline V gene (reference sequence). There are 16 residues in the CDR3. After removal of 0 bases from V and 8 bases from J, the junction contained 5 bases not matched to a gene. The CDR3, as DNA: TGTGCCAGCAGCTTAGGGACTAGCGGGAGTCGCCATGAGCAGTTCTTC. Its translation is CASSLGTSGSRHEQFF.

The rearrangement uses TRBV9 and TRBJ2-2; D uncertain. Germline CDR1 reads SGDLS; CDR2 reads YYNGEE. The CDR3 runs to 14 residues. Trimming removed 3 bases at V and 8 bases at J, with 14 bases between. CDR3 amino acids: CASSAGGPGGELFF. CDR3 DNA sequence: TGTGCCAGCAGCGCTGGCGGCCCTGGGGGGGAGCTGTTTTTT.

The V call is TRBV6-6, the J call TRBJ1-3, with D possibly matching TRBD1 (5 bases). Germline V gives CDR1 MNHNY, CDR2 SVGAGI (reference sequence). The CDR3 extends over 14 amino acids. Trimming cost V 6 bases and J 3 bases, with 12 bases left between them. CDR3 DNA sequence: TGTGCCAGCAGCCCCGTGGGGGGTGGAAACACCATATATTTT. Protein product: CASSPVGGGNTIYF.